The 15 T cell receptor beta chains below all came from one sample that was sequenced in a study of T cell repertoires in cytomegalovirus infection. TCRdb re-called the reads with MiXCR, one entry per CDR3 protein. Of hundreds of thousands of distinct CDR3 sequences detected, about a sixth appear once; the ten largest clones hold 8.7%. The source material was PBMCs. Receptors originate from a human donor in good health (CMV status not recorded). Some clones in this sample may be carry-over from other donors' samples.

The table lists this clonotype with a few counts. The gene calls are TRBV15 and TRBJ1-1; D gene uncertain. V dropped 2 bases and J dropped 2 bases, with 12 bases sitting between them. This CDR3 is 15 amino acids long. Per germline, CDR1 LNHNV and CDR2 YYDKDF (reference sequence). The CDR3 nucleotides are TGTGCCACCAGCAGAAAGGTGACGGTAAACACTGAAGCTTTCTTT. Translating gives CATSRKVTVNTEAFF.

This clonotype was seen at least ten times. DNA of the CDR3: TGTGCCAGCAGCCGTGTTTCGGCGGGATTTCCCCACGAGCAGTACTTC. Its protein is CASSRVSAGFPHEQYF. V is TRBV6-2 or TRBV6-3 and J is TRBJ2-7; possibly TRBD2 for D (6 bases). The V gene lost 6 bases and the J gene lost 5 bases, with 23 bases spanning the gap. In germline, CDR1 is MNHEY, CDR2 SVGEGT. CDR3 length: 16 residues.

J is TRBJ2-7 and V is TRBV11-2; D is ambiguous. CDR1 is SGHAT, CDR2 FQNNGV, per germline. Trimming cost V 0 bases and J 3 bases, with 9 bases left between them. This CDR3 is 14 amino acids long. CDR3 in amino acids: CASSLDHGYYEQYF. CDR3 nucleotides: TGTGCCAGCAGCTTAGATCACGGCTACTACGAGCAGTACTTC.

This clonotype was counted at least ten times. V is TRBV12-3 or TRBV12-4 and J is TRBJ1-4; 7 bases are a match to TRBD1. The CDR3 loop spans 14 amino acids. With V trimmed by 0 bases and J by 10 bases, 5 bases remained unmatched. DNA for the CDR3: TGTGCCAGCAGTTTAGCAGGGGGCCTCGGAAAACTGTTTTTT. As protein: CASSLAGGLGKLFF.

At least ten counts were recorded for this clonotype. V and J are TRBV7-6 and TRBJ2-5, with D perhaps matching TRBD1 (5 bases). Germline V lookup: CDR1 SGHVS, CDR2 FNYEAQ. The ends were cut back, 0 bases at V and 7 bases at J, with 12 bases in the middle. This CDR3 has 14 amino acids. The CDR3 DNA sequence: TGTGCCAGCAGCTTAGCGAAGGGGCCCGGGACCCAGTACTTC. Translation gives CASSLAKGPGTQYF. The full variable domain, with the rest looked up from reference TRBV7-6 and TRBJ2-5, is GAGVSQSPRYKVTKRGQDVALRCDPISGHVSLYWYRQALGQGPEFLTYFNYEAQQDKSGLPNDRFSAERPEGSISTLTIQRTEQRDSAMYRCASSLAKGPGTQYFGPGTRLLVL.

This clonotype came up a few times. The chain uses TRBV27 and TRBJ1-1, with a tentative D call TRBD1 (6 bases). Trimming took 3 bases from V and 3 from J, leaving 17 bases between them. The CDR3 extends over 16 amino acids. Germline CDR1 MNHEY, CDR2 SMNVEV (reference sequence). The DNA of the CDR3 is TGTGCCAGCAGTTTCCTAGTACAGGGTGGGCACACTGAAGCTTTCTTT. It encodes CASSFLVQGGHTEAFF.

The chain has TRBV20-1 and TRBJ2-7; either TRBD1 or TRBD2 may fit D (5 bases each). CDR1 and CDR2 from the germline V gene are DFQATT and SNEGSKA (reference sequence). Trimming stripped 3 bases from V and 9 bases from J, with 21 bases between. The CDR3 totals 14 residues. This CDR3 reads CSASGDPSSIGQYF. The CDR3 DNA follows: TGCAGTGCTAGCGGGGACCCATCCTCGATTGGGCAGTACTTC.

This clonotype was counted between two and nine times. The chain links TRBV12-5 to TRBJ2-1; TRBD2 agrees at 15 bases. Germline V gene sequence: CDR1 LGHNT, CDR2 FRNRAP. The CDR3 extends over 19 amino acids. Trimming cost V 2 bases and J 6 bases; bases outside gene matches: 11. The CDR3 DNA is TGTGCTAGTGGTTTGATAGGACTAGCGGGAGGGCCCGGAGGCAATGAGCAGTTCTTC. It is translated as CASGLIGLAGGPGGNEQFF.

This clonotype has at least ten counts. V and J are TRBV7-2 and TRBJ2-3, with 10 positions matching TRBD2. With 5 bases clipped from V and 8 bases from J, the junction kept 16 bases outside the gene matches. The CDR3 is 17 amino acids. Germline assignment: CDR1 SGHTA and CDR2 FQGNSA. CDR3: CASSLAPAGGGGFTQYF. CDR3 bases: TGTGCCAGCAGCCTTGCTCCAGCGGGGGGGGGTGGATTTACGCAGTATTTT.

This clonotype was counted only a few times. The DNA for the CDR3 is TGTGCCACCATACCGGGACAGGGTTATTCCGGGGAGCTGTTTTTT. Protein product: CATIPGQGYSGELFF. The genes are TRBV19 and TRBJ2-2, with TRBD1 matching 9 bases. Germline V CDR1 and CDR2: LNHDA, SQIVND (reference sequence). There are 15 residues in the CDR3. The V segment lost 10 bases and the J segment 6 bases; nucleotides outside the gene matches: 12.

This clonotype turned up a few times. The J gene is TRBJ2-1, the V gene TRBV10-3; D call uncertain. The CDR3 has 16 residues. V shed 5 bases and J shed 5 bases, with 19 bases lying between them. Germline V gives CDR1 ENHRY, CDR2 SYGVKD. This CDR3 reads CAISPLAESANNEQFF. The CDR3 DNA reads as TGTGCCATCAGTCCTTTAGCCGAATCGGCCAACAATGAGCAGTTCTTC.

This clonotype was detected many times. The chain couples TRBV7-9 to TRBJ1-1, with D possibly being TRBD1 (5 bases). Trimming removed 3 bases from V and 8 bases from J, with 13 bases in between. The CDR3 totals 13 residues. Germline V gene data show CDR1 as SEHNR and CDR2 as FQNEAQ (reference sequence). This CDR3 reads CASSFSRDSEAFF. Here the CDR3 DNA reads TGTGCCAGCAGCTTTAGCAGGGATTCGGAAGCTTTCTTT.

This clonotype occurred many times. The V call is TRBV7-2, the J call TRBJ2-1; D unclear. Trimming removed 1 base from V and 8 bases from J, with 12 bases in between. This CDR3 has 14 amino acids. Germline V gene lookup returns CDR1 SGHTA and CDR2 FQGNSA. The chain's CDR3 is CASSLGVGPDEQFF. The CDR3 bases are TGTGCCAGCAGCTTAGGGGTAGGGCCGGATGAGCAGTTCTTC. The variable domain in full, with the rest retrieved from reference TRBV7-2 and TRBJ2-1, is GAGVSQSPSNKVTEKGKDVELRCDPISGHTALYWYRQSLGQGLEFLIYFQGNSAPDKSGLPSDRFSAERTGGSVSTLTIQRTQQEDSAVYLCASSLGVGPDEQFFGPGTRLTVL.

This clonotype was seen many times. V and J are TRBV7-2 and TRBJ1-4; tentatively, D is TRBD1 (5 bases). Trimming stripped 5 bases from V and 7 bases from J, with 14 bases between. CDR1 and CDR2 from the germline V gene are SGHTA and FQGNSA. The CDR3 totals 14 residues. CDR3 loop: CASSRWGGPEKLFF. CDR3 bases: TGTGCCAGCAGCCGATGGGGGGGTCCTGAAAAACTGTTTTTT.

The CDR3 is CASSRTIDRAPLNEQFF. CDR3 coding DNA: TGTGCCAGCAGCCGAACCATTGACAGGGCCCCCCTCAATGAGCAGTTCTTC. The chain uses TRBV7-9 and TRBJ2-1; 7 bases are a match to TRBD1. CDR1 SEHNR and CDR2 FQNEAQ come from the germline V gene (reference sequence). This CDR3 is built from 17 residues. J gave up 6 bases and V 5 bases, and 16 bases lay outside the gene matches. The full variable domain, with the rest looked up from reference TRBV7-9 and TRBJ2-1, is DTGVSQNPRHKITKRGQNVTFRCDPISEHNRLYWYRQTLGQGPEFLTYFQNEAQLEKSRLLSDRFSAERPKGSFSTLEIQRTEQGDSAMYLCASSRTIDRAPLNEQFFGPGTRLTVL.